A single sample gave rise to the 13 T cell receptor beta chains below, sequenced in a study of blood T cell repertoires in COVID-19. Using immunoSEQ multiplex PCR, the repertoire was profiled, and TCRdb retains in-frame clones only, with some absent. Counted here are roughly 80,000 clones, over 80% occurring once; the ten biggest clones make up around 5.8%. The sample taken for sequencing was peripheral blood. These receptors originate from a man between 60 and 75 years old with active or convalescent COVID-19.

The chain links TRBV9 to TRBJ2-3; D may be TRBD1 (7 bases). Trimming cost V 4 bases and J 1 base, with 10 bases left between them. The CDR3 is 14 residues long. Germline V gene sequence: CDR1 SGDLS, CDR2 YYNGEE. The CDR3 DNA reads TGTGCCAGCAGCCCCAGGGGGGGCACAGATACGCAGTATTTT. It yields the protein CASSPRGGTDTQYF.

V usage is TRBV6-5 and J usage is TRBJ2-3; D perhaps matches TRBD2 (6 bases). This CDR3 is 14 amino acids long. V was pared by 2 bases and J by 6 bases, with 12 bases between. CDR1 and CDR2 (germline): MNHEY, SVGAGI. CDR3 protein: CASSYGAGRDTQYF. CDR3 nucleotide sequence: TGTGCCAGCAGTTACGGAGCGGGTCGGGATACGCAGTATTTT.

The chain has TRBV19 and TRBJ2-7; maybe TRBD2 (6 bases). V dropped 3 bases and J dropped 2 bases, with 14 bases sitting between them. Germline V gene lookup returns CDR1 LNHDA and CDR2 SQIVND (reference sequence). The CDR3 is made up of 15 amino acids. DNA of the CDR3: TGTGCCAGTAGTATGGGCGGGACTCTTGCCTACGAGCAGTACTTC. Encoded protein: CASSMGGTLAYEQYF.

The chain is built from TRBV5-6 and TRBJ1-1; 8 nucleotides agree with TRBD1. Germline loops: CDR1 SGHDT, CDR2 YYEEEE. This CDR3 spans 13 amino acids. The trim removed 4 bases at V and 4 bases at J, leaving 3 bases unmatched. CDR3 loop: CASSGTGGTEAFF. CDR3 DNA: TGTGCCAGCAGCGGGACAGGAGGCACTGAAGCTTTCTTT.

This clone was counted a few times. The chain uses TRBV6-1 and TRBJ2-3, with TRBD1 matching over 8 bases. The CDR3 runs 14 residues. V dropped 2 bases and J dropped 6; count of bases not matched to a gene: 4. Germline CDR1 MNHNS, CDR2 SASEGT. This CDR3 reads CASSERAGGDTQYF. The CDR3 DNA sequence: TGTGCCAGCAGTGAACGTGCAGGGGGCGATACGCAGTATTTT.

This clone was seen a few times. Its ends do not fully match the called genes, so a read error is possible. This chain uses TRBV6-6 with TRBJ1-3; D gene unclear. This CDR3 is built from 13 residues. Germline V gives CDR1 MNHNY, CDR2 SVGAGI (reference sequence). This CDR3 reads CAITPGSGNTIYF. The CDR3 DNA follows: TGCGCTATCACCCCAGGCTCTGGAAACACCATATATTTT.

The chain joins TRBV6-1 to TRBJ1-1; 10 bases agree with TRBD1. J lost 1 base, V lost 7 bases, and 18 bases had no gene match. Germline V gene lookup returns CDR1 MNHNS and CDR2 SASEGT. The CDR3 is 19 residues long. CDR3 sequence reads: CASIDSRGGTGAWNTEAFF. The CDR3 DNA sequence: TGTGCCAGCATTGATAGCCGGGGCGGGACAGGGGCATGGAACACTGAAGCTTTCTTT.

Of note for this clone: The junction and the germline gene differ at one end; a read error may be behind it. For the CDR3, the DNA is TGTGCCATCAGTGAGGGCCTCCCGCCCTCCCACGAGCAGTACTTC. It specifies CAISEGLPPSHEQYF. The chain has TRBV10-3 and TRBJ2-7; D ambiguous. The CDR3 contains 15 residues. Germline-derived CDR1 and CDR2 are ENHRY and SYGVKD.

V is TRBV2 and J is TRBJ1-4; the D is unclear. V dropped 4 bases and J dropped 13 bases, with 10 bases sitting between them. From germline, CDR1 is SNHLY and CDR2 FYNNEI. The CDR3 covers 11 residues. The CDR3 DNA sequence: TGTGCCAGCAGTGCCGAGATACGACTGTTTTTT. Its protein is CASSAEIRLFF.

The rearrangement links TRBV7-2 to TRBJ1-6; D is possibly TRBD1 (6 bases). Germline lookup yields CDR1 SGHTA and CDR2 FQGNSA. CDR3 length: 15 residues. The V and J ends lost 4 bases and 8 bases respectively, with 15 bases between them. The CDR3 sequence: CASSSTGIPDSPLHF. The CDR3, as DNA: TGTGCCAGCAGCTCTACAGGGATCCCGGATTCACCCCTCCACTTT.

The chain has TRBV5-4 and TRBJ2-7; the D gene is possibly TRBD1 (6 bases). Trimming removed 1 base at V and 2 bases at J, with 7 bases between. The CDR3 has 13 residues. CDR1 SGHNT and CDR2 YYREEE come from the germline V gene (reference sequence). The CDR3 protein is CASSLTGTYEQYF. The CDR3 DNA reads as TGTGCCAGCAGCTTGACAGGGACCTACGAGCAGTACTTC.

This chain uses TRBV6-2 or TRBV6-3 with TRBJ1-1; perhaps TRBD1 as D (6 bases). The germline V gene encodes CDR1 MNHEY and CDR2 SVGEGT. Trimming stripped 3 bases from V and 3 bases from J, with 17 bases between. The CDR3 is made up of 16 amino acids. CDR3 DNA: TGTGCCAGCAGTTATGTTTCAGGGGAGTGGGACACTGAAGCTTTCTTT. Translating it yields CASSYVSGEWDTEAFF.

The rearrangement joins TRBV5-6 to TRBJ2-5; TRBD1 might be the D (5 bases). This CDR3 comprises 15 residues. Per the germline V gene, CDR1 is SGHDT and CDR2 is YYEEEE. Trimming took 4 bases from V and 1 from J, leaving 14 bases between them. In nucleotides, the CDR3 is TGTGCCAGCAGCCAGCCGAGTGGGGCCCAAGAGACCCAGTACTTC. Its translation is CASSQPSGAQETQYF.